This section outlines one T cell receptor beta chain sequence together with its context. In germline, CDR1 is DFQATT, CDR2 SNEGSKA (reference sequence). The CDR3 loop spans 15 amino acids. Unmatched junction bases numbered 5, after V lost 4 bases and J lost 2 bases. This record belongs to a study of response to subunit inactivated influenza vaccine. TCRdb reprocessed the RT-PCR reads via MiXCR and lists one record per CDR3 protein. Of roughly 790,000 distinct CDR3 sequences listed, 21% are singletons. The sample consisted of PBMCs from blood, taken 5 to 6 days after vaccination. This clonotype originated in a man between 45 and 60 years old who received an inactivated influenza vaccine. This chain links TRBV20-1 with TRBJ2-3, with TRBD2 matching over 11 bases. CDR3 coding DNA: TGCAGTGCTACCGGGACTAGCGGAACCACAGATACGCAGTATTTT. Its protein is CSATGTSGTTDTQYF.